This TCR beta chain was captured in a study of CD8 T cells in ankylosing spondylitis. In this sample, this clonotype turned up a few times. The antigen remains unidentified. The ends were cut back, 10 bases at V and 1 base at J, with 10 bases in the middle. Germline V lookup: CDR1 MNHNS, CDR2 SASEGT. This CDR3 is 13 amino acids long. With molecular barcodes, quantitative 5'-RACE was used to make the TCR beta libraries. TCRdb analysed the 5' RACE reads with MiXCR anew, one entry per CDR3 protein. Of about 250,000 distinct CDR3 sequences in the sample, 15% to 20% are singletons; the top ten hold around 32%. Broader study findings: A motif of 8 or 9 highly homologous TCR beta variants was seen as apparently characteristic of ankylosing spondylitis blood. It was reported that disease-linked clones were significantly enriched in matched ankylosing spondylitis synovial fluid. The disease-linked clones had a CD8+ phenotype and low blood frequencies.

V and J are TRBV6-1 and TRBJ2-2; D gene uncertain. Sequencing was performed on blood, either unsorted or a sorted T cell fraction (not recorded which). This TCR derives from a male donor with ankylosing spondylitis or in good health (not recorded which). The CDR3 DNA reads TGTGCCAAAGTCTTCGGGAACACCGGGGAGCTGTTTTTT. This gives the protein CAKVFGNTGELFF.